This TCR beta chain was sequenced during a study of blood T cell repertoires in COVID-19 (dated by TCRdb to the early 2020s). About the study as a whole: Collaborator samples came from the United States, Italy and Spain and covered acute and convalescent phases of COVID-19. The prospective study material was composed of cDNA or gDNA derived from T cells, B-cell-depleted T cells, or PBMCs. Subjects who had been exposed to COVID-19, were actively infected with it, or had recovered from it provided the deeply sampled blood TCRbeta repertoires that made up the dataset. The repertoires were released in a freely available public database meant as a resource for research on the immune response to SARS-CoV-2. Samples were obtained from the ongoing ImmuneRACE study (first 160 participants) and from 1,254 subjects provided by 6 global collaborators. Nearly every sample came with metadata listing a de-identified subject ID, COVID-19 status, age in years and sex. HLA class I and class II types, where available, came from metadata supplied by the sample provider rather than from assay-based typing. General conclusions and limits of the study: The quantity of clinical and demographic metadata differed by source and by participant and was supplied without curation.

TCRbeta CDR3 regions were amplified from genomic DNA using the immunoSEQ Assay, a bias-controlled multiplex PCR. The authors' pipeline ran thus. The number of nucleated cells in each sample was estimated by amplification of reference gene primers within the assay. Sequence reads were collapsed and filtered to measure the absolute abundance of every unique TCRbeta CDR3 rearrangement. For each sample, productive Simpson clonality was calculated as the square root of Simpson's diversity index over productive rearrangements. TCRdb took this table from immuneACCESS and kept in-frame rearrangements with V and J called. Such tables lack part of the clones; where checked against another copy, unresolved V genes explain under half of the gap, and the rest is unexplained. V and J calls and clone size are copied from that table; D and trimming were computed from the DNA. The sample records some 300,000 clones, 86% of which are singletons. 10% to 15% of the sample comes from the top ten.

The germline V end is reduced by 5 bases and the J end by 1 base; junction bases left unmatched: 6. The cysteine opens and the phenylalanine closes a CDR3 of 15 amino acids. Only the CDR3 DNA is retained, 45 bases long and in frame from the first base. CDR1 is given as MGHRA and CDR2 as YSYEKL, both from the germline V gene. At one collaborating source in Seattle, patients were enrolled during active infection and were followed longitudinally through the course of disease. Each collaborating institution followed its own protocols to collect whole blood in K2EDTA tubes. Collaborator samples were shipped for TCRbeta analysis as frozen whole blood, isolated PBMCs, or DNA extracted from either sample type. With respect to this clone: Its antigen specificity is not known. Qualities for individual bases were not recorded, and no much larger clone is one base off.

This sequence originates from a woman in her 70s with COVID-19, enrolled during active disease. Source material: peripheral blood. In this chain, TRBV4-1 is recombined with TRBJ2-7; 9 bases in between match TRBD1. The DNA sequence follows: TGCGCCAGCAGCTACTGGACAGGGGAGTCCTACGAGCAGTACTTC. This gives the protein CASSYWTGESYEQYF.